Shown below are 16 T cell receptor beta chains from a single sample sequenced in a study of cytomegalovirus exposure and HLA in healthy donors. The PCR ran on 60 Vbeta and 13 Jbeta primers. TCRdb's table, derived via immunoSEQ multiplex PCR, lists solely in-frame clones and lacks some. The sample has some 180,000 clones; around three quarters are singletons. The specimen sequenced was PBMCs. The receptors shown here come from a man aged 30-40 years in good health and CMV-seronegative.

The rearrangement links TRBV28 to TRBJ2-6; 7 bases agree with TRBD1. The CDR3 contains 15 residues. The germline V gene has CDR1 MDHEN and CDR2 SYDVKM. The ends lost 6 bases at V and 2 bases at J; junction bases unmatched: 4. CDR3 amino acids: CASSTQGAGANVLTF. In nucleotides, the CDR3 is TGTGCCAGCAGCACTCAGGGGGCTGGGGCCAACGTCCTGACTTTC. Drawing the rest from reference TRBV28 and TRBJ2-6, the complete variable domain is DVKVTQSSRYLVKRTGEKVFLECVQDMDHENMFWYRQDPGLGLRLIYFSYDVKMKEKGDIPEGYSVSREKKERFSLILESASTNQTSMYLCASSTQGAGANVLTFGAGSRLTVL.

Only a few counts were recorded for this clone. This CDR3 reads CASSVQGALVSEQYF. The CDR3 nucleotides read TGCGCCAGCAGCGTACAGGGTGCTTTAGTAAGCGAGCAGTACTTC. V is TRBV5-1 and J is TRBJ2-7; D may be TRBD1 (6 bases). The CDR3 is made up of 15 amino acids. V gave up 4 bases and J gave up 6 bases, with 20 bases separating them. CDR1 is SGHRS and CDR2 is YFSETQ in the germline V gene. Complete variable domain (other parts from reference TRBV5-1 and TRBJ2-7): KAGVTQTPRYLIKTRGQQVTLSCSPISGHRSVSWYQQTPGQGLQFLFEYFSETQRNKGNFPGRFSGRQFSNSRSEMNVSTLELGDSALYLCASSVQGALVSEQYFGPGTRLTVT.

The rearrangement uses TRBV5-1 and TRBJ2-5; possible D gene TRBD1, 7 bases. The J call is doubtful: the DNA matches TRBJ2-7 better. CDR3 length: 14 amino acids. Germline CDR1 SGHRS, CDR2 YFSETQ. CDR3 sequence reads: CASSLGQGGYEQYF. The CDR3 bases are TGCGCCAGCAGCTTGGGACAGGGAGGCTACGAGCAGTACTTC.

The chain has TRBV6-1 and TRBJ2-7; D unresolved. V was cut by 1 base and J by 7 bases, with 8 bases left in between. The CDR3 has 12 residues. Germline lookup yields CDR1 MNHNS and CDR2 SASEGT. The CDR3 DNA reads as TGTGCCAGCAGTGAAGTGGTGAGGGAGCAGTACTTC. It is translated as CASSEVVREQYF.

DNA for the CDR3: TGTGCCAGCAGTGAACAGGATATTAGCAATCAGCCCCAGCATTTT. This codes for CASSEQDISNQPQHF. The V gene is TRBV6-1, the J gene TRBJ1-5; D not certain. This CDR3 spans 15 amino acids. Germline lookup yields CDR1 MNHNS and CDR2 SASEGT. V was shortened by 2 bases and J by 0 bases, with 8 bases between the two germline ends.

This clone occurred once. The rearrangement joins TRBV6-5 to TRBJ1-6; D may be TRBD1 (6 bases). The V and J ends lost 1 base and 7 bases respectively, with 14 bases between them. This CDR3 spans 16 amino acids. CDR1 is MNHEY and CDR2 is SVGAGI in the germline V gene. The CDR3 sequence: CASSYLQGKGNSPLHF. DNA of the CDR3: TGTGCCAGCAGTTACTTGCAGGGGAAGGGGAATTCACCCCTCCACTTT.

This chain joins TRBV7-9 and TRBJ1-1; possible D gene TRBD1, 6 bases. The CDR3 has 15 residues. In germline, CDR1 is SEHNR, CDR2 FQNEAQ (reference sequence). V was shortened by 5 bases and J by 0 bases, with 13 bases between the two germline ends. CDR3 DNA: TGTGCCAGCAGCCTGGCGGGGGCCCTGAACACTGAAGCTTTCTTT. It translates to CASSLAGALNTEAFF.

V and J are TRBV28 and TRBJ2-7; 8 bases are shared with TRBD1. CDR1 is MDHEN and CDR2 is SYDVKM in the germline V gene. The CDR3 sequence is 14 residues long. Trimming at V came to 3 bases and at J to 6 bases, leaving 7 bases not matched to a gene. The CDR3 spells CASSFWTGHREQYF. As DNA, the CDR3 is TGTGCCAGCAGTTTTTGGACAGGGCATCGCGAGCAGTACTTC.

The chain links TRBV29-1 to TRBJ2-1, with D maybe TRBD1 (7 bases). The V gene lost 3 bases and the J gene lost 10 bases, with 13 bases spanning the gap. CDR3 size: 12 residues. CDR1 is SQVTM and CDR2 is ANQGSEA in the germline V gene. The CDR3: CSVDSRGDEQFF. The CDR3 region has the DNA TGCAGCGTTGATTCCAGGGGGGACGAGCAGTTCTTC.

This chain uses TRBV4-1 with TRBJ2-7, with TRBD2 matching over 14 bases. The CDR3 length is 17 residues. The V gene end was trimmed by 4 bases and the J gene end by 4 bases; junction bases not matched to a gene: 9. Germline CDR1 is MGHRA and CDR2 is YSYEKL. The CDR3 region has the DNA TGCGCCAGCAGCCCAATGGGACTAGCGGGAGACAAATACGAGCAGTACTTC. This sequence encodes CASSPMGLAGDKYEQYF.

The chain links TRBV7-9 to TRBJ1-1; the D is unclear. CDR3 length equals 15 residues. V was shortened by 4 bases and J by 2 bases, with 14 bases between the two germline ends. Looked up from germline, CDR1 is SEHNR and CDR2 is FQNEAQ (reference sequence). CDR3: CASSSRYEGNTEAFF. CDR3 in DNA: TGTGCCAGCAGCTCCAGGTACGAAGGTAACACTGAAGCTTTCTTT.

This sequence joins TRBV7-9 and TRBJ1-5, with D perhaps TRBD1 (5 bases). The CDR3 extends over 14 amino acids. In germline, CDR1 is SEHNR, CDR2 FQNEAQ (reference sequence). V was trimmed by 5 bases and J by 2 bases, leaving 10 bases between them. The CDR3 region has the DNA TGTGCCAGCAGCCGAGGAGGGGGCAATCAGCCCCAGCATTTT. It yields the protein CASSRGGGNQPQHF.

This rearrangement joins TRBV27 to TRBJ1-5, with D possibly TRBD1 on 5 matching bases. This CDR3 comprises 14 residues. V dropped 4 bases and J dropped 9 bases, with 16 bases sitting between them. Germline V gene lookup returns CDR1 MNHEY and CDR2 SMNVEV (reference sequence). The CDR3 DNA reads TGTGCCAGCAGTTACTCATGGGGCGCTGGGCCCCAGCATTTT. This sequence encodes CASSYSWGAGPQHF.

The rearrangement joins TRBV19 to TRBJ2-1, with TRBD1 as a possible D gene (5 bases). The CDR3 loop spans 12 amino acids. Germline V gives CDR1 LNHDA, CDR2 SQIVND (reference sequence). The V end lost 5 bases, the J end lost 7 bases, and 9 bases lay between the germline ends. The CDR3 loop reads CASSRTPNEQFF. The CDR3 coding sequence is TGTGCCAGTAGTCGGACACCGAATGAGCAGTTCTTC.

V usage is TRBV7-2 and J usage is TRBJ1-1; no clear D. The germline V and J ends were trimmed by 3 bases and 1 base, with 9 bases remaining between them. The CDR3 is made up of 14 amino acids. CDR1 is SGHTA, CDR2 FQGNSA, per germline. As DNA, the CDR3 is TGTGCCAGCAGCTTTAGTCCGGGGAACACTGAAGCTTTCTTT. Protein product: CASSFSPGNTEAFF.

The rearrangement uses TRBV19 and TRBJ2-7; D is possibly TRBD2 (6 bases). There are 13 residues in the CDR3. Germline CDR1 is LNHDA and CDR2 is SQIVND (reference sequence). The germline V and J ends were trimmed by 6 bases and 9 bases, with 18 bases remaining between them. The CDR3 DNA sequence: TGTGCCAGTAGCCCCATGCAGGGAGGAGTGCAGTACTTC. It yields the protein CASSPMQGGVQYF.